These 30 T cell receptor beta chains came from one sample sequenced in a study of patients and donors after allogeneic stem cell transplantation. Using its own MiXCR run on the RT-PCR reads, TCRdb lists one record per CDR3 protein. The table shows hundreds of thousands of distinct CDR3 sequences, with 16% occurring only once. Sequencing used blood, either unsorted or a sorted T cell fraction (not recorded which). These receptors came from a human donor who was either an allogeneic HSCT recipient or a stem cell or donor lymphocyte infusion donor (not recorded which). It is not recorded whose cells these are; they may come from a transplant donor.

This clonotype was found many times. The CDR3 reads CASSLMWTSGGNTDTQYF. Written as DNA, the CDR3 is TGTGCCAGCAGCTTAATGTGGACTAGCGGGGGGAACACAGATACGCAGTATTTT. The chain carries TRBV7-3 and TRBJ2-3; 14 nucleotides line up with TRBD2. The junction had 5 bases not matched to a gene; V was cut back by 1 base and J by 2 bases. The germline V gene encodes CDR1 SGHTA and CDR2 FQGTGA. The CDR3 spans 18 residues.

J is TRBJ2-1 and V is TRBV9; 8 bases are shared with TRBD2. Per the germline V gene, CDR1 is SGDLS and CDR2 is YYNGEE. The trim removed 0 bases at V and 8 bases at J, leaving 10 bases unmatched. The CDR3 extends over 16 amino acids. CDR3 nucleotides: TGTGCCAGCAGCGTAGACCCGGGGGGGCCTTGGGATGAGCAGTTCTTC. This codes for CASSVDPGGPWDEQFF.

The chain uses TRBV4-1 and TRBJ2-5; 7 positions match TRBD1. This CDR3 has 15 amino acids. Germline V gene data show CDR1 as MGHRA and CDR2 as YSYEKL. Trimming removed 3 bases from V and 4 bases from J; junction bases left unmatched: 8. The CDR3 loop is CASSQGQTLTETQYF. CDR3 sequence (DNA): TGCGCCAGCAGCCAGGGACAGACCTTAACAGAGACCCAGTACTTC.

This chain links TRBV20-1 with TRBJ2-3; the match to TRBD2 covers 11 bases. Germline CDR1 DFQATT, CDR2 SNEGSKA (reference sequence). The V segment lost 5 bases and the J segment 3 bases; nucleotides outside the gene matches: 10. The CDR3 consists of 16 residues. The CDR3 DNA is TGCAGTGCTGGGGGGAAGACTAGCGGGGTAACAGATACGCAGTATTTT. Its protein product is CSAGGKTSGVTDTQYF.

This clonotype has just a few counts. The J gene is TRBJ2-7, the V gene TRBV11-2; D perhaps matches TRBD2 (6 bases). V lost 5 bases to trimming and J lost 0 bases, with 14 bases between them. The germline V gene encodes CDR1 SGHAT and CDR2 FQNNGV. The CDR3 has 15 amino acids. The DNA for the CDR3 is TGTGCCAGCAGCCCTCGTGGAGCGGGCTCCTACGAGCAGTACTTC. Translation gives CASSPRGAGSYEQYF.

This clonotype came up a few times. This chain links TRBV11-1 with TRBJ2-3, with 10 bases that match TRBD1. The germline CDR1 and CDR2 sequences are SGHAT and FQDESV (reference sequence). The CDR3 extends over 15 amino acids. Unmatched junction bases numbered 9, after V lost 5 bases and J lost 7 bases. CDR3 sequence: CASSLRDRGAYTQYF. CDR3 bases: TGTGCCAGCAGCCTAAGGGACAGGGGCGCCTATACGCAGTATTTT.

This clonotype appeared a few times. The V and J genes are TRBV27 and TRBJ2-3, with D uncertain. CDR1 is MNHEY and CDR2 is SMNVEV in the germline V gene (reference sequence). Trimming left V 5 bases short and J 5 bases short, with 8 bases between. The CDR3 totals 12 residues. In DNA, the CDR3 is TGTGCCAGCAGTGGCTACAGAGATACGCAGTATTTT. Amino acids: CASSGYRDTQYF.

The chain carries TRBV27 and TRBJ2-5; the match to TRBD2 covers 14 bases. CDR1 is MNHEY, CDR2 SMNVEV, per germline (reference sequence). The CDR3 covers 18 residues. J gave up 1 base and V 4 bases, and 8 bases lay outside the gene matches. CDR3: CASSSFSGLAGVQETQYF. Here the CDR3 DNA reads TGTGCCAGCAGTTCCTTCTCGGGACTAGCGGGAGTCCAAGAGACCCAGTACTTC.

This chain uses TRBV20-1 with TRBJ2-7, with D possibly being TRBD1 (6 bases). Trimming removed 4 bases at V and 1 base at J, with 8 bases between. CDR1 and CDR2 (germline): DFQATT, SNEGSKA (reference sequence). The CDR3 runs to 12 residues. CDR3 amino acids: CSAITGSYEQYF. The DNA for the CDR3 is TGCAGTGCTATCACAGGGTCCTACGAGCAGTACTTC.

This clonotype was recorded a few times. The V gene is TRBV9, the J gene TRBJ1-3; TRBD1 matches at 7 bases. CDR1 is SGDLS, CDR2 YYNGEE, per germline. The CDR3 runs 15 residues. Germline trimming cut 3 bases from V and 2 bases from J; bases unmatched to any gene: 5. The CDR3 is CASSEGQLPGNTIYF. The CDR3 coding sequence is TGTGCCAGCAGCGAGGGACAGCTCCCTGGAAACACCATATATTTT. The variable domain in full, with the rest retrieved from reference TRBV9 and TRBJ1-3, is DSGVTQTPKHLITATGQRVTLRCSPRSGDLSVYWYQQSLDQGLQFLIQYYNGEERAKGNILERFSAQQFPDLHSELNLSSLELGDSALYFCASSEGQLPGNTIYFGEGSWLTVV.

The V gene is TRBV6-2 or TRBV6-3, the J gene TRBJ1-6; TRBD1 is a possible D gene (5 bases). This CDR3 spans 15 amino acids. The V gene lost 4 bases and the J gene lost 6 bases, with 13 bases spanning the gap. Germline V gene data show CDR1 as MNHEY and CDR2 as SVGEGT. The CDR3 spells CASSWGSGGNSPLHF. Written as DNA, the CDR3 is TGTGCCAGCAGTTGGGGATCCGGGGGTAATTCACCCCTCCACTTT.

This clonotype was detected many times. The V gene is TRBV12-3 or TRBV12-4, the J gene TRBJ2-6; possible D gene TRBD2, 5 bases. The V end was cut by 6 bases, the J end by 4 bases, with 13 bases between. CDR3 length: 15 residues. DNA for the CDR3: TGTGCCAGCAGGCGGTCGGGATCAGGGGCCAACGTCCTGACTTTC. It encodes CASRRSGSGANVLTF.

The rearrangement joins TRBV4-1 to TRBJ1-2; D is perhaps TRBD1 (5 bases). Deletions cut 4 bases from V and 0 bases from J, with 12 bases between. The CDR3 is 15 residues long. Germline V gives CDR1 MGHRA, CDR2 YSYEKL. CDR3 in amino acids: CASSLLGGTNYGYTF. The CDR3 bases are TGCGCCAGCAGCCTCTTGGGGGGGACTAACTATGGCTACACCTTC.

The chain uses TRBV12-3 or TRBV12-4 and TRBJ1-1, with unresolved D. The V gene lost 0 bases and the J gene lost 0 bases, with 8 bases spanning the gap. CDR3 length: 15 amino acids. The CDR3 region has the DNA TGTGCCAGCAGTTTAGCGGAACTCATGAACACTGAAGCTTTCTTT. Translated, it gives CASSLAELMNTEAFF.

This sequence joins TRBV7-9 and TRBJ1-1; 9 bases line up with TRBD1. The J segment lost 5 bases and the V segment lost 5 bases, leaving 9 bases of the junction unmatched. Germline CDR1 reads SEHNR; CDR2 reads FQNEAQ (reference sequence). This CDR3 comprises 15 residues. The CDR3 nucleotides read TGTGCCAGCAGCCCCCCCGGGACAGGGTCGACTGAAGCTTTCTTT. The encoded protein is CASSPPGTGSTEAFF.

This clonotype was seen many times. The chain links TRBV25-1 to TRBJ2-3, with D possibly TRBD2 on 6 matching bases. Between the trimmed V and J ends, which lost 2 bases and 4 bases, there was a span of 10 bases. The CDR3 consists of 14 residues. CDR1 and CDR2 from the germline V gene are MGHDK and SYGVNS. CDR3: CASSERRGADTQYF. CDR3 coding DNA: TGTGCCAGCAGTGAAAGGAGGGGCGCAGATACGCAGTATTTT.

This clonotype was counted at least ten times. This chain connects TRBV5-1 to TRBJ1-2, with 8 bases that match TRBD1. The germline CDR1 and CDR2 sequences are SGHRS and YFSETQ. V lost 2 bases to trimming and J lost 2 bases; unmatched junction nucleotides: 2. This CDR3 comprises 14 residues. The CDR3 coding sequence is TGCGCCAGCAGCTTTGGGGACAGGAACTATGGCTACACCTTC. Residues: CASSFGDRNYGYTF.

In this sample, this clonotype turned up a few times. The gene calls are TRBV6-1 and TRBJ2-1; TRBD2 aligns across 15 bases. The CDR3 runs to 19 residues. Per the germline V gene, CDR1 is MNHNS and CDR2 is SASEGT. The J segment lost 7 bases and the V segment lost 0 bases, leaving 10 bases of the junction unmatched. The CDR3 here is CASSEAAGTSGRLGNEQFF. CDR3 nucleotides: TGTGCCAGCAGTGAAGCGGCGGGGACTAGCGGGAGGTTGGGAAATGAGCAGTTCTTC.

The V and J genes are TRBV9 and TRBJ2-1; D gene uncertain. Trimming removed 0 bases from V and 8 bases from J, with 9 bases in between. The germline CDR1 and CDR2 sequences are SGDLS and YYNGEE. This CDR3 has 13 amino acids. This chain's CDR3 is CASSVVSGDEQFF. CDR3 bases: TGTGCCAGCAGCGTAGTTTCCGGCGATGAGCAGTTCTTC.

This clonotype was seen only a few times. The CDR3 sequence: CASSQDGQGPTYEQYF. The CDR3 DNA follows: TGTGCCAGCAGCCAAGATGGGCAGGGGCCTACCTACGAGCAGTACTTC. The V and J genes are TRBV4-2 and TRBJ2-7; tentative D call: TRBD1 (6 bases). Per the germline V gene, CDR1 is LGHNA and CDR2 is YNFKEQ. Trimming pared 0 bases from V and 2 bases from J, leaving 14 bases between. The CDR3 has 16 amino acids.

The sample holds a few counts of this clonotype. CDR3 bases: TGTGCCAGTAGTACGACAGCTTTCCCCTACGAGCAGTACTTC. This encodes CASSTTAFPYEQYF. This chain joins TRBV19 and TRBJ2-7, with a tentative D call TRBD1 (5 bases). Trimming cost V 4 bases and J 2 bases, with 12 bases left between them. The CDR3 runs 14 residues. CDR1 and CDR2 from the germline V gene are LNHDA and SQIVND (reference sequence).

There are a few counts of this clonotype. The chain is built from TRBV4-3 and TRBJ2-3; either TRBD1 or TRBD2 may fit D (6 bases each). The CDR3 is 15 amino acids. V was pared by 1 base and J by 3 bases, with 11 bases between. Germline-derived CDR1 and CDR2 are LGHNA and YSLEER. The CDR3 loop is CASSQGGARTDTQYF. In nucleotides, the CDR3 is TGCGCCAGCAGCCAAGGGGGGGCGCGAACAGATACGCAGTATTTT.

V is TRBV28 and J is TRBJ2-5; 7 nucleotides line up with TRBD2. This CDR3 has 13 amino acids. Looked up from germline, CDR1 is MDHEN and CDR2 is SYDVKM. After removal of 6 bases from V and 7 bases from J, the junction contained 8 bases not matched to a gene. The CDR3 DNA reads as TGTGCCAGCAGATTAGCGGGCGCGGGGACCCAGTACTTC. It encodes CASRLAGAGTQYF.

The CDR3 loop is CASSYGGTSAEAFF. In DNA form, the CDR3 reads TGTGCCAGCAGTTACGGAGGGACGAGTGCTGAAGCTTTCTTT. The chain is built from TRBV6-5 and TRBJ1-1; TRBD1 might be the D (5 bases). This CDR3 has 14 residues. V dropped 2 bases and J dropped 6 bases, with 13 bases sitting between them. Germline V gives CDR1 MNHEY, CDR2 SVGAGI.

This clonotype was counted only a few times. V and J are TRBV20-1 and TRBJ2-1; D call uncertain. CDR1 is DFQATT, CDR2 SNEGSKA, per germline (reference sequence). This CDR3 has 11 residues. V lost 0 bases and J lost 12, with 9 bases in between. The CDR3 sequence: CSAREGIGQFF. The DNA for the CDR3 is TGCAGTGCTAGAGAGGGAATAGGGCAGTTCTTC.

There are many counts of this clonotype. The DNA of the CDR3 is TGTGCCAGCAGTTTAGAGGCCAGCGGGCCCTACAATGAGCAGTTCTTC. Its translation: CASSLEASGPYNEQFF. The chain couples TRBV12-3 or TRBV12-4 to TRBJ2-1; weak D call: TRBD2 (6 bases). The CDR3 consists of 16 residues. Between the trimmed V and J ends, which lost 1 base and 2 bases, there was a span of 12 bases.

The CDR3 loop is CASSTDILYGYTF. The CDR3 coding sequence is TGTGCCAGCAGCACCGACATCCTCTATGGCTACACCTTC. The gene calls are TRBV12-3 or TRBV12-4 and TRBJ1-2; D uncertain. V was trimmed by 6 bases and J by 4 bases, leaving 12 bases between them. The CDR3 runs to 13 residues.

This clonotype came up many times. V usage is TRBV9 and J usage is TRBJ2-6, with D maybe TRBD2 (5 bases). Germline-derived CDR1 and CDR2 are SGDLS and YYNGEE. The CDR3 is made up of 15 amino acids. Trimming stripped 2 bases from V and 6 bases from J, with 12 bases between. Written as DNA, the CDR3 is TGTGCCAGCAGCGTTCTGGGTCGGGAGGCCAACGTCCTGACTTTC. It codes for CASSVLGREANVLTF.

This clonotype was observed a few times. The CDR3 bases are TGTGCCAGCAGCTTCGCCGGGACAACCACAGATACGCAGTATTTT. Translated, it gives CASSFAGTTTDTQYF. The V call is TRBV7-8, the J call TRBJ2-3, with D possibly being TRBD1 (6 bases). V was shortened by 3 bases and J by 2 bases, with 12 bases between the two germline ends. The CDR3 is 15 amino acids. Germline V gene data show CDR1 as SGHVS and CDR2 as FQNEAQ.

This clonotype was recorded a few times. The rearrangement uses TRBV11-3 and TRBJ2-5; 10 bases agree with TRBD2. The CDR3 is 16 residues long. Per the germline V gene, CDR1 is SGHNT and CDR2 is YENEEA. J lost 0 bases, V lost 5 bases, and 6 bases had no gene match. The CDR3 protein is CASSPPAGGYQETQYF. The DNA of the CDR3 is TGTGCCAGCAGCCCACCAGCGGGAGGGTACCAAGAGACCCAGTACTTC.